This TCR beta chain is drawn from a study of OX40 agonist ivuxolimab in advanced cancers. Germline V lookup: CDR1 SGHVS, CDR2 FQNEAQ. CDR3 length equals 16 residues. V lost 2 bases to trimming and J lost 5 bases; unmatched junction nucleotides: 9. Clones were sequenced by immunoSEQ multiplex PCR, and TCRdb holds only the in-frame ones, with some missing. Here the sample spans around 94,000 clones, about 90% being singletons. This receptor was obtained from an adult with an advanced solid tumor such as melanoma, head and neck, liver or kidney cancer. The chain uses TRBV7-8 and TRBJ2-5; 9 nucleotides line up with TRBD2. The sequencing used CD4+ or CD8+ T cells sorted from blood, collected in a trial of the OX40 agonist ivuxolimab. CDR3 nucleotides: TGTGCCAGCAGCTTAACCCTAGCGGGGAGAGGGGAGACCCAGTACTTC. Translation gives CASSLTLAGRGETQYF.